The rows below give T cell receptor beta chains drawn from one sample of a study of T cells in Graves' hyperthyroidism and ophthalmopathy. MiXCR, run by TCRdb on the multiplex PCR reads, gives a single entry per CDR3 protein. The sample has more than 500,000 distinct CDR3 sequences; under 15% are singletons. The sequencing input was blood. The source of these receptors is a woman aged 40 to 50 with Graves' ophthalmopathy. CDR3s include the opening cysteine and the closing phenylalanine or tryptophan. Fields, in order: D gene, J gene, clone size, V gene, CDR3 protein, CDR3 DNA. The D gene is left open where the match is weak. Rows give clone size only sometimes, using once, few, many, or a class for an expanded clone.

d_gene: -; j_gene: TRBJ2-2; abundance: -; v_gene: TRBV6-1; CDR3aa: CASSQGGHGELFF; CDR3nt: TGTGCCAGCAGTCAGGGGGGGCACGGGGAGCTGTTTTTT
d_gene: -; j_gene: TRBJ2-7; abundance: many; v_gene: TRBV18; CDR3aa: CASSPQGARYEQYF; CDR3nt: TGTGCCAGCTCACCCCAAGGCGCTCGGTACGAGCAGTACTTC
d_gene: -; j_gene: TRBJ2-2; abundance: few; v_gene: TRBV12-3/TRBV12-4; CDR3aa: CASSFEGVEVGGELFF; CDR3nt: TGTGCCAGCAGTTTCGAAGGGGTAGAAGTCGGCGGGGAGCTGTTTTTT
d_gene: -; j_gene: TRBJ1-1; abundance: few; v_gene: TRBV3-1; CDR3aa: CASRPGSNSEAFF; CDR3nt: TGTGCCAGCAGGCCCGGGAGTAATAGTGAAGCTTTCTTT
d_gene: -; j_gene: TRBJ2-7; abundance: -; v_gene: TRBV10-2; CDR3aa: CASSESQDLAGKQYF; CDR3nt: TGCGCCAGCAGTGAGTCGCAGGATTTGGCTGGCAAGCAGTACTTC
d_gene: -; j_gene: TRBJ2-2; abundance: few; v_gene: TRBV3-1; CDR3aa: CASSQDRRELFF; CDR3nt: TGTGCCAGCAGCCAAGATCGGCGGGAGCTGTTTTTT
d_gene: -; j_gene: TRBJ1-6; abundance: -; v_gene: TRBV11-1; CDR3aa: CASSLMGSSYNSPLHF; CDR3nt: TGTGCCAGCAGCTTAATGGGAAGCTCCTATAATTCACCCCTCCACTTT
d_gene: -; j_gene: TRBJ2-7; abundance: few; v_gene: TRBV3-1; CDR3aa: CASTDGAYEQYF; CDR3nt: TGTGCCAGCACCGACGGAGCCTACGAGCAGTACTTC
d_gene: -; j_gene: TRBJ1-3; abundance: -; v_gene: TRBV15; CDR3aa: CATSRNTGTLGGNTIYF; CDR3nt: TGTGCCACCAGCAGAAATACCGGGACACTGGGTGGAAACACCATATATTTT
d_gene: -; j_gene: TRBJ2-2; abundance: many; v_gene: TRBV7-3; CDR3aa: CASSLTAGVGGELFF; CDR3nt: TGTGCCAGCAGCTTAACCGCAGGGGTAGGCGGGGAGCTGTTTTTT
d_gene: -; j_gene: TRBJ2-2; abundance: few; v_gene: TRBV4-2; CDR3aa: CASSHPSDNTGELFF; CDR3nt: TGTGCCAGCAGCCATCCTAGCGATAACACCGGGGAGCTGTTTTTT
d_gene: TRBD2; j_gene: TRBJ2-5; abundance: many; v_gene: TRBV3-1; CDR3aa: CASSHQGLAGTQYF; CDR3nt: TGTGCCAGCAGCCACCAGGGACTAGCGGGAACTCAGTACTTC
d_gene: -; j_gene: TRBJ2-7; abundance: many; v_gene: TRBV7-9; CDR3aa: CASSLVDANYEQYF; CDR3nt: TGTGCCAGCAGCTTAGTCGACGCTAACTACGAGCAGTACTTC
d_gene: -; j_gene: TRBJ2-5; abundance: many; v_gene: TRBV27; CDR3aa: CASSFNFQETQYF; CDR3nt: TGTGCCAGCAGTTTTAACTTTCAAGAGACCCAGTACTTC
d_gene: -; j_gene: TRBJ1-1; abundance: many; v_gene: TRBV30; CDR3aa: CAFSRETEAFF; CDR3nt: TGTGCCTTCAGCAGGGAAACTGAAGCTTTCTTT
d_gene: -; j_gene: TRBJ2-2; abundance: many; v_gene: TRBV11-3; CDR3aa: CASSLDDSTGELFF; CDR3nt: TGTGCCAGCAGCTTAGACGACAGCACCGGGGAGCTGTTTTTT
d_gene: TRBD1; j_gene: TRBJ1-5; abundance: -; v_gene: TRBV30; CDR3aa: CAWRGTGGLTSNQPQHF; CDR3nt: TGTGCCTGGAGGGGGACAGGGGGCCTTACTAGCAATCAGCCCCAGCATTTT
d_gene: TRBD1; j_gene: TRBJ1-1; abundance: many; v_gene: TRBV7-9; CDR3aa: CASSPGTGRFAFF; CDR3nt: TGTGCCAGCAGCCCCGGGACAGGAAGATTCGCTTTCTTT
d_gene: -; j_gene: TRBJ2-2; abundance: many; v_gene: TRBV4-1; CDR3aa: CASSQDLAHRGELFF; CDR3nt: TGCGCCAGCAGCCAAGATTTAGCGCATCGGGGGGAGCTGTTTTTT
d_gene: -; j_gene: TRBJ1-4; abundance: many; v_gene: TRBV28; CDR3aa: CASSLPGIREKLFF; CDR3nt: TGTGCCAGCAGTTTACCAGGGATAAGGGAAAAACTGTTTTTT
d_gene: -; j_gene: TRBJ2-2; abundance: many; v_gene: TRBV2; CDR3aa: CASSVSAPVTGELFF; CDR3nt: TGTGCCAGCAGTGTGTCGGCCCCGGTCACCGGGGAGCTGTTTTTT
d_gene: TRBD1; j_gene: TRBJ1-1; abundance: -; v_gene: TRBV28; CDR3aa: CASRKTGRRTEAFF; CDR3nt: TGTGCCAGCAGAAAGACAGGGCGCAGGACTGAAGCTTTCTTT
d_gene: -; j_gene: TRBJ2-7; abundance: many; v_gene: TRBV7-2; CDR3aa: CASSLGPQAYEQYF; CDR3nt: TGTGCCAGCAGCTTAGGCCCCCAAGCCTACGAGCAGTACTTC
d_gene: TRBD2; j_gene: TRBJ2-5; abundance: many; v_gene: TRBV12-3/TRBV12-4; CDR3aa: CASSQSGAQETQYF; CDR3nt: TGTGCCAGCAGTCAGAGCGGGGCTCAAGAGACCCAGTACTTC
d_gene: -; j_gene: TRBJ2-5; abundance: many; v_gene: TRBV10-1; CDR3aa: CASSESSELYQETQYF; CDR3nt: TGCGCCAGCAGTGAATCGTCGGAGTTGTACCAAGAGACCCAGTACTTC
d_gene: -; j_gene: TRBJ2-7; abundance: -; v_gene: TRBV3-1; CDR3aa: CASSQDADSYEQYF; CDR3nt: TGTGCCAGCAGCCAAGATGCGGACTCCTACGAGCAGTACTTC
d_gene: TRBD2; j_gene: TRBJ2-7; abundance: many; v_gene: TRBV28; CDR3aa: CASRPGGVSEQYF; CDR3nt: TGTGCCAGCAGACCGGGGGGGGTCTCCGAGCAGTACTTC
d_gene: TRBD2; j_gene: TRBJ2-5; abundance: many; v_gene: TRBV29-1; CDR3aa: CSVGGWSGELETQYF; CDR3nt: TGCAGCGTTGGGGGGTGGAGCGGGGAGCTAGAGACCCAGTACTTC
d_gene: -; j_gene: TRBJ1-2; abundance: -; v_gene: TRBV6-2/TRBV6-3; CDR3aa: CASGGVGPRVDYGYTF; CDR3nt: TGTGCCAGCGGAGGAGTGGGACCGCGTGTGGACTATGGCTACACCTTC
d_gene: -; j_gene: TRBJ1-5; abundance: many; v_gene: TRBV27; CDR3aa: CASSFWDQPQHF; CDR3nt: TGTGCCAGCAGTTTTTGGGATCAGCCCCAGCATTTT
d_gene: -; j_gene: TRBJ2-7; abundance: -; v_gene: TRBV3-1; CDR3aa: CASSQDPRGSGFYEQYF; CDR3nt: TGTGCCAGCAGCCAAGACCCCCGGGGGAGCGGGTTTTACGAGCAGTACTTC
d_gene: -; j_gene: TRBJ1-2; abundance: many; v_gene: TRBV24-1; CDR3aa: CATSDQTVNYGYTF; CDR3nt: TGTGCCACCAGTGATCAGACAGTGAACTATGGCTACACCTTC
d_gene: TRBD1; j_gene: TRBJ1-1; abundance: many; v_gene: TRBV7-8; CDR3aa: CASSVQGAQNTEAFF; CDR3nt: TGTGCCAGCAGCGTGCAGGGGGCCCAGAACACTGAAGCTTTCTTT
d_gene: -; j_gene: TRBJ2-7; abundance: many; v_gene: TRBV28; CDR3aa: CASSLGSGVRYEQYF; CDR3nt: TGTGCCAGCAGCCTGGGCTCAGGGGTGCGTTACGAGCAGTACTTC
d_gene: TRBD1; j_gene: TRBJ1-2; abundance: -; v_gene: TRBV3-1; CDR3aa: CASSREGADYGYTF; CDR3nt: TGTGCCAGCAGCCGGGAGGGGGCGGACTATGGCTACACCTTC
d_gene: -; j_gene: TRBJ2-7; abundance: many; v_gene: TRBV28; CDR3aa: CASIAGHAYEQYF; CDR3nt: TGTGCCAGCATCGCGGGACATGCCTACGAGCAGTACTTC
d_gene: -; j_gene: TRBJ2-2; abundance: many; v_gene: TRBV2; CDR3aa: CASSTGATGELFF; CDR3nt: TGTGCCAGCAGTACCGGAGCGACCGGGGAGCTGTTTTTT
d_gene: TRBD1; j_gene: TRBJ1-5; abundance: -; v_gene: TRBV19; CDR3aa: CASSIRTGSYSNQPQHF; CDR3nt: TGTGCCAGTAGTATTAGGACAGGTTCGTATAGCAATCAGCCCCAGCATTTT
d_gene: -; j_gene: TRBJ2-5; abundance: many; v_gene: TRBV24-1; CDR3aa: CAIGGQSVETQYF; CDR3nt: TGTGCCATCGGAGGACAGTCGGTGGAGACCCAGTACTTC
d_gene: -; j_gene: TRBJ1-2; abundance: -; v_gene: TRBV2; CDR3aa: CASSEDGDRNYGYTF; CDR3nt: TGTGCCAGCAGTGAAGATGGGGACCGGAACTATGGCTACACCTTC
d_gene: -; j_gene: TRBJ1-1; abundance: many; v_gene: TRBV6-2/TRBV6-3; CDR3aa: CASSPPKIGTEAFF; CDR3nt: TGTGCCAGCAGCCCGCCAAAGATCGGGACTGAAGCTTTCTTT
d_gene: -; j_gene: TRBJ2-5; abundance: many; v_gene: TRBV11-3; CDR3aa: CASSLRPGAQETQYF; CDR3nt: TGTGCCAGCAGCTTACGTCCCGGGGCCCAAGAGACCCAGTACTTC
d_gene: TRBD1; j_gene: TRBJ2-6; abundance: many; v_gene: TRBV7-3; CDR3aa: CASSLRRGSGANVLTF; CDR3nt: TGTGCCAGCAGCTTACGCAGGGGGTCTGGGGCCAACGTCCTGACTTTC
d_gene: TRBD2; j_gene: TRBJ2-7; abundance: many; v_gene: TRBV9; CDR3aa: CASSTGGSGSGNHEQYF; CDR3nt: TGTGCCAGCAGCACCGGCGGCTCTGGTAGCGGGAACCACGAGCAGTACTTC
d_gene: -; j_gene: TRBJ1-1; abundance: many; v_gene: TRBV6-2/TRBV6-3; CDR3aa: CASSYRTSTLNTEAFF; CDR3nt: TGTGCCAGCAGTTACCGGACAAGTACCTTGAACACTGAAGCTTTCTTT
d_gene: -; j_gene: TRBJ2-5; abundance: many; v_gene: TRBV29-1; CDR3aa: CSVFGGETQYF; CDR3nt: TGCAGCGTTTTTGGGGGAGAGACCCAGTACTTC
d_gene: -; j_gene: TRBJ2-2; abundance: many; v_gene: TRBV12-3/TRBV12-4; CDR3aa: CASSGTGTVTGELFF; CDR3nt: TGTGCCAGCAGTGGGACGGGAACAGTCACCGGGGAGCTGTTTTTT
d_gene: TRBD2; j_gene: TRBJ2-5; abundance: many; v_gene: TRBV7-2; CDR3aa: CASSLLRGGQETQYF; CDR3nt: TGTGCCAGCAGCTTATTGCGGGGAGGGCAAGAGACCCAGTACTTC
d_gene: -; j_gene: TRBJ1-5; abundance: many; v_gene: TRBV6-5; CDR3aa: CASKNSNQPQHF; CDR3nt: TGTGCCAGCAAGAATAGCAATCAGCCCCAGCATTTT
d_gene: -; j_gene: TRBJ2-7; abundance: many; v_gene: TRBV28; CDR3aa: CASNKPSYEQYF; CDR3nt: TGTGCCAGCAATAAGCCCTCCTACGAGCAGTACTTC
d_gene: -; j_gene: TRBJ2-2; abundance: -; v_gene: TRBV29-1; CDR3aa: CSARGLASNTGELFF; CDR3nt: TGCAGCGCCCGGGGGCTAGCCTCGAACACCGGGGAGCTGTTTTTT
d_gene: TRBD1; j_gene: TRBJ2-2; abundance: -; v_gene: TRBV5-1; CDR3aa: CASRPTGLNTGELFF; CDR3nt: TGCGCCAGCAGACCGACAGGGTTGAACACCGGGGAGCTGTTTTTT
d_gene: -; j_gene: TRBJ1-1; abundance: many; v_gene: TRBV6-2/TRBV6-3; CDR3aa: CASSYSGGAGTEAFF; CDR3nt: TGTGCCAGCAGTTACTCGGGGGGCGCGGGCACTGAAGCTTTCTTT
d_gene: -; j_gene: TRBJ1-4; abundance: many; v_gene: TRBV6-5; CDR3aa: CASSSVGGPNEKLFF; CDR3nt: TGTGCCAGCAGTTCCGTGGGGGGACCTAATGAAAAACTGTTTTTT
d_gene: TRBD1; j_gene: TRBJ2-7; abundance: -; v_gene: TRBV29-1; CDR3aa: CSVDWGTGGYYEQYF; CDR3nt: TGCAGCGTTGACTGGGGGACAGGGGGCTACTACGAGCAGTACTTC